This record concerns one T cell receptor (beta chain) sequence. Losses at the gene ends were 5 bases for V and 3 bases for J; bases not matched to a gene: 17. CDR3 length: 18 amino acids. Germline lookup yields CDR1 SGHVS and CDR2 FQNEAQ. In the source study's methods: Counts of nucleated cells, estimated from reference gene primer amplification, were obtained. Some clones are missing from TCRdb's copy, which holds only in-frame ones; the method was immunoSEQ multiplex PCR. The D gene and trimming were derived from the DNA, and the V and J assignments and clone size from that table. The sample contains about 62,000 clones, 86% of which appear only once. This record comes from a study of blood T cell repertoires in COVID-19. About the study: Sites in the United States, Italy and Spain provided acute and convalescent COVID-19 samples. The cDNA or gDNA used as material had been derived from T cells, B-cell-depleted T cells, or PBMCs.

Sequenced material: peripheral blood. The chain carries TRBV7-8 and TRBJ2-3, with TRBD1 matching over 7 bases. The TCR originated in a woman of 80 years or more with acute or convalescent COVID-19. The CDR3 DNA reads as TGTGCCAGCAGCCTAGGGGGCGTCGGGCGAAGCTTAACAGATACGCAGTATTTT. The encoded protein is CASSLGGVGRSLTDTQYF.